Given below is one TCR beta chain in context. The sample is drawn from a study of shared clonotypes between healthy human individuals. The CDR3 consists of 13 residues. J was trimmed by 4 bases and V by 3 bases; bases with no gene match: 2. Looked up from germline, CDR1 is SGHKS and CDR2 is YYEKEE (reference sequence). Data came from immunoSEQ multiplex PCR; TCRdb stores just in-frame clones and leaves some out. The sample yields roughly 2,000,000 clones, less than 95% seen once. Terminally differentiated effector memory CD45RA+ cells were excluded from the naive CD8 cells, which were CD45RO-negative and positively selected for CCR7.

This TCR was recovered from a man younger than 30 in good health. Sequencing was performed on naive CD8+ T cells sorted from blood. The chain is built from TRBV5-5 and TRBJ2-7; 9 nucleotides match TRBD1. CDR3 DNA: TGTGCCAGCAGCTACGGACAGGGGTACGAGCAGTACTTC. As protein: CASSYGQGYEQYF.